The rows below give T cell receptor beta chains drawn from one sample of a study of T cells after yellow fever vaccination. TCRdb reprocessed the 5' RACE reads via MiXCR and lists one record per CDR3 protein. The sample shows more than 350,000 distinct CDR3 sequences, about 9.9% of them seen only once. The sample was PBMCs, taken on the day of the first yellow fever vaccination. These receptors were obtained from a man aged 18 to 29 who received the YFV17D yellow fever vaccine. Both conserved end residues are part of each CDR3. Fields, in order: V gene, J gene, clone size, CDR3 protein. Some rows mark clone size as missing; the rest say once, few, many or name a class of expanded clone.

V gene: TRBV20-1; J gene: TRBJ2-1; clone size: few; CDR3 protein: CSAAAPYNEQFF
V gene: TRBV11-2; J gene: TRBJ2-5; clone size: .; CDR3 protein: CASSLDRQGGETQYF
V gene: TRBV5-1; J gene: TRBJ2-5; clone size: .; CDR3 protein: CASSPTGRGEETQYF
V gene: TRBV5-1; J gene: TRBJ1-6; clone size: many; CDR3 protein: CASSEDGGYSPLHF
V gene: TRBV5-1; J gene: TRBJ1-1; clone size: many; CDR3 protein: CASSTGTDFRNTEAFF
V gene: TRBV6-2/TRBV6-3; J gene: TRBJ1-5; clone size: few; CDR3 protein: CAAASSNQPQHF
V gene: TRBV12-3/TRBV12-4; J gene: TRBJ2-5; clone size: .; CDR3 protein: CASSPASGEETQYF
V gene: TRBV5-1; J gene: TRBJ2-1; clone size: .; CDR3 protein: CASRPGQGDEQFF
V gene: TRBV5-1; J gene: TRBJ2-2; clone size: .; CDR3 protein: CASSFGQTGELFF
V gene: TRBV11-2; J gene: TRBJ2-1; clone size: few; CDR3 protein: CASSFPSGGYRSYNEQFF
V gene: TRBV5-1; J gene: TRBJ2-5; clone size: few; CDR3 protein: CASSAQGSQETQYF
V gene: TRBV5-1; J gene: TRBJ1-4; clone size: .; CDR3 protein: CASKDGTTNEKLFF
V gene: TRBV18; J gene: TRBJ1-1; clone size: .; CDR3 protein: CASSPMTGGYTEAFF
V gene: TRBV7-9; J gene: TRBJ2-7; clone size: .; CDR3 protein: CASSTLLAEYAIEQYF
V gene: TRBV5-1; J gene: TRBJ1-2; clone size: many; CDR3 protein: CASSLGYNYGYTF
V gene: TRBV11-3; J gene: TRBJ2-7; clone size: few; CDR3 protein: CASSTLEGAEQYF
V gene: TRBV20-1; J gene: TRBJ1-2; clone size: .; CDR3 protein: CSARDPYAGVGGYTF
V gene: TRBV3-1; J gene: TRBJ2-7; clone size: few; CDR3 protein: CASSQDLRTGLYEQYF
V gene: TRBV7-2; J gene: TRBJ1-5; clone size: .; CDR3 protein: CASSLALPDRGDQPQHF
V gene: TRBV6-1; J gene: TRBJ2-5; clone size: few; CDR3 protein: CASRSTGREETQYF
V gene: TRBV6-2/TRBV6-3; J gene: TRBJ2-1; clone size: few; CDR3 protein: CASSDKIAGGDEQFF
V gene: TRBV7-9; J gene: TRBJ1-1; clone size: .; CDR3 protein: CASSSPWTRSNTEAFF
V gene: TRBV6-2/TRBV6-3; J gene: TRBJ2-1; clone size: few; CDR3 protein: CASSYSGPGYGNEQFF
V gene: TRBV10-3; J gene: TRBJ2-5; clone size: few; CDR3 protein: CAISDVETLHKGQETQYF
V gene: TRBV20-1; J gene: TRBJ1-2; clone size: few; CDR3 protein: CSAREDLVGGYTF
V gene: TRBV28; J gene: TRBJ2-2; clone size: many; CDR3 protein: CASRPFDRGTGELFF
V gene: TRBV4-1; J gene: TRBJ2-1; clone size: many; CDR3 protein: CASSPGLLGNEQFF
V gene: TRBV29-1; J gene: TRBJ2-6; clone size: .; CDR3 protein: CSVGTVESVTGANVLTF
V gene: TRBV5-5; J gene: TRBJ2-3; clone size: few; CDR3 protein: CASSLVAYTQYF
V gene: TRBV4-3; J gene: TRBJ2-5; clone size: many; CDR3 protein: CASSQGSGETQYF
V gene: TRBV9; J gene: TRBJ2-2; clone size: .; CDR3 protein: CASSVAPVAGGELFF
V gene: TRBV7-9; J gene: TRBJ2-7; clone size: .; CDR3 protein: CASSQSGQGFHEQYF
V gene: TRBV15; J gene: TRBJ2-1; clone size: few; CDR3 protein: CATSREGGGANEQFF
V gene: TRBV5-1; J gene: TRBJ2-5; clone size: .; CDR3 protein: CASSLWTSGAQETQYF
V gene: TRBV28; J gene: TRBJ2-2; clone size: few; CDR3 protein: CASSPGLAGSTGELFF
V gene: TRBV18; J gene: TRBJ1-1; clone size: few; CDR3 protein: CASSPGRVGSEAFF
V gene: TRBV7-2; J gene: TRBJ2-1; clone size: many; CDR3 protein: CASRPLSGGGYNEQFF
V gene: TRBV20-1; J gene: TRBJ2-7; clone size: .; CDR3 protein: CSARVGLAGSHEQYF
V gene: TRBV30; J gene: TRBJ2-7; clone size: .; CDR3 protein: CAWRTGYEQYF
V gene: TRBV20-1; J gene: TRBJ2-1; clone size: few; CDR3 protein: CSARGARHVGEQFF
V gene: TRBV7-2; J gene: TRBJ1-1; clone size: .; CDR3 protein: CASSLAGALTEAFF
V gene: TRBV5-1; J gene: TRBJ1-2; clone size: few; CDR3 protein: CASSSNGRTANGYTF
V gene: TRBV5-6; J gene: TRBJ2-5; clone size: once; CDR3 protein: CASSLFRCETQYF
V gene: TRBV9; J gene: TRBJ1-2; clone size: .; CDR3 protein: CASRRGGVYGYTF
V gene: TRBV5-1; J gene: TRBJ1-4; clone size: .; CDR3 protein: CASSNQGIGEKLFF
V gene: TRBV6-5; J gene: TRBJ2-1; clone size: .; CDR3 protein: CASSYSTGASYNEQFF
V gene: TRBV12-3/TRBV12-4; J gene: TRBJ2-1; clone size: .; CDR3 protein: CASSPGVFHEQFF
V gene: TRBV20-1; J gene: TRBJ2-5; clone size: few; CDR3 protein: CSARWGPTTTQYF
V gene: TRBV10-3; J gene: TRBJ2-3; clone size: .; CDR3 protein: CAISEVSGAADTQYF
V gene: TRBV29-1; J gene: TRBJ1-1; clone size: few; CDR3 protein: CSGNRVGTEAFF
V gene: TRBV6-1; J gene: TRBJ1-1; clone size: few; CDR3 protein: CASTPRPGRGEAFF
V gene: TRBV6-2/TRBV6-3; J gene: TRBJ1-2; clone size: .; CDR3 protein: CASSYPTGNGYTF
V gene: TRBV5-4; J gene: TRBJ1-1; clone size: .; CDR3 protein: CASSLSLGASLAFF
V gene: TRBV5-5; J gene: TRBJ1-3; clone size: few; CDR3 protein: CASSLPGNSGNTIYF
V gene: TRBV7-6; J gene: TRBJ2-7; clone size: .; CDR3 protein: CASSLAGQGADEQYF
V gene: TRBV14; J gene: TRBJ2-7; clone size: .; CDR3 protein: CASSHSRDRFYEQYF
V gene: TRBV12-3/TRBV12-4; J gene: TRBJ1-6; clone size: many; CDR3 protein: CASRAGQGRNSPLHF
V gene: TRBV7-2; J gene: TRBJ2-2; clone size: few; CDR3 protein: CASSLRLQDRRELFF
V gene: TRBV4-1; J gene: TRBJ1-2; clone size: .; CDR3 protein: CASSQVSGLTPRGYTF
V gene: TRBV20-1; J gene: TRBJ1-1; clone size: many; CDR3 protein: CSAYDRHTEAFF